The 30 T cell receptor beta chains below come from one sample, sequenced in a study of T cell responses to AZD1222 COVID-19 vaccine. Assay used: immunoSEQ multiplex PCR; TCRdb lists only in-frame clones, some missing. This table has 120,000 to 150,000 clones, around 91% appearing once. The sequencing here drew on peripheral blood, taken on day 0 of AZD1222 vaccination. These receptor sequences come from an adult in good health.

The rearrangement joins TRBV5-1 to TRBJ2-2; 10 bases are a match to TRBD1. This CDR3 spans 15 amino acids. V was pared by 4 bases and J by 3 bases, with 3 bases of the junction left unmatched. Germline V gene data show CDR1 as SGHRS and CDR2 as YFSETQ. For the CDR3, the DNA is TGCGCCAGCAGCCCAGGGACAGGGGACACCGGGGAGCTGTTTTTT. This gives the protein CASSPGTGDTGELFF.

The chain is built from TRBV27 and TRBJ1-5; D gene unclear. Germline CDR1 MNHEY, CDR2 SMNVEV (reference sequence). Trimming removed 0 bases from V and 7 bases from J, with 13 bases in between. The CDR3 sequence is 15 residues long. CDR3 sequence: CASSLSRAAFQPQHF. As DNA, the CDR3 is TGTGCCAGCAGTTTATCGAGGGCAGCGTTCCAGCCCCAGCATTTT.

The rearrangement uses TRBV6-6 and TRBJ2-7; TRBD2 agrees at 8 bases. The CDR3 contains 15 residues. With 4 bases clipped from V and 4 bases from J, the junction kept 9 bases outside the gene matches. The germline gives CDR1 MNHNY, CDR2 SVGAGI (reference sequence). The CDR3 protein is CASSSAGGGTYEQYF. The CDR3 coding sequence is TGTGCCAGCAGTTCGGCGGGGGGCGGTACGTACGAGCAGTACTTC.

The CDR3 DNA sequence: TGTGCCAGCAGTGAACTGGAGGGGGCCTCAGGAAACACCATATATTTT. It is translated as CASSELEGASGNTIYF. This chain links TRBV6-1 with TRBJ1-3, with 7 bases that match TRBD1. CDR1 and CDR2 from the germline V gene are MNHNS and SASEGT. The V segment lost 2 bases and the J segment 4 bases; nucleotides outside the gene matches: 8. This CDR3 is built from 16 residues.

The gene calls are TRBV7-9 and TRBJ2-5; 8 bases are shared with TRBD2. Trimming took 5 bases from V and 1 from J; bases not matched to a gene: 15. CDR1 is SEHNR, CDR2 FQNEAQ, per germline (reference sequence). The CDR3 is 18 residues long. CDR3 bases: TGTGCCAGCAGCCATCGACTAGCGCACAGGGAGGGCCAAGAGACCCAGTACTTC. Translation gives CASSHRLAHREGQETQYF.

The chain carries TRBV11-2 and TRBJ2-1, with a tentative D call TRBD2 (5 bases). The CDR3 runs to 14 residues. Germline V gene sequence: CDR1 SGHAT, CDR2 FQNNGV. The V and J ends lost 5 bases and 5 bases respectively, with 13 bases between them. This CDR3 reads CASSTERSNNEQFF. CDR3 bases: TGTGCCAGCAGCACAGAGCGGTCTAACAATGAGCAGTTCTTC.

The genes are TRBV28 and TRBJ1-1; no firm D call. From germline, CDR1 is MDHEN and CDR2 SYDVKM. The CDR3 spans 11 residues. The germline V and J ends were trimmed by 3 bases and 7 bases, with 6 bases remaining between them. The CDR3 reads CASSFRSEAFF. For the CDR3, the DNA is TGTGCCAGCAGTTTCAGGAGTGAAGCTTTCTTT.

This sequence joins TRBV6-6 and TRBJ1-2; maybe TRBD1 (6 bases). In germline, CDR1 is MNHNY, CDR2 SVGAGI (reference sequence). The V end lost 2 bases, the J end lost 7 bases, and 17 bases lay between the germline ends. This CDR3 has 15 residues. The CDR3 coding sequence is TGTGCCAGCAGTTACAGCCGACAGGCGGGCGGTGGCTACACCTTC. This sequence encodes CASSYSRQAGGGYTF.

The V gene is TRBV5-1, the J gene TRBJ2-2; a possible D gene is TRBD2 (6 bases). V was trimmed by 8 bases and J by 5 bases, leaving 25 bases between them. Germline V gives CDR1 SGHRS, CDR2 YFSETQ. There are 17 residues in the CDR3. The CDR3 region is CASSPAPGTGRTGELFF. CDR3 sequence (DNA): TGCGCCAGTTCCCCTGCCCCCGGGACTGGAAGGACCGGGGAGCTGTTTTTT.

This clone appeared a single time. The chain uses TRBV20-1 and TRBJ1-2, with D perhaps TRBD1 (5 bases). Germline V lookup: CDR1 DFQATT, CDR2 SNEGSKA (reference sequence). The V and J ends lost 4 bases and 4 bases respectively, with 7 bases between them. CDR3 length: 11 residues. Here the CDR3 reads CSAIGGYGYTF. The CDR3 region has the DNA TGCAGTGCTATCGGGGGCTATGGCTACACCTTC.

This chain links TRBV6-5 with TRBJ2-7; 8 positions match TRBD2. Germline CDR1 and CDR2: MNHEY and SVGAGI. This CDR3 is 15 amino acids long. V lost 5 bases, J lost 2 bases, and 8 bases stayed unmatched. This CDR3 reads CASSPTGLATYEQYF. For the CDR3, the DNA is TGTGCCAGCAGTCCGACCGGACTAGCTACCTACGAGCAGTACTTC.

A few counts support this clone. The chain carries TRBV19 and TRBJ2-7; 12 positions match TRBD2. With V trimmed by 0 bases and J by 3 bases, 0 bases remained unmatched. This CDR3 region has 15 residues. Germline lookup yields CDR1 LNHDA and CDR2 SQIVND (reference sequence). As DNA, the CDR3 is TGTGCCAGTAGTATAGAGACTAGCGGGAGCTACGAGCAGTACTTC. The encoded protein is CASSIETSGSYEQYF.

The chain combines TRBV5-1 with TRBJ1-5; 8 nucleotides line up with TRBD1. Germline lookup yields CDR1 SGHRS and CDR2 YFSETQ. V shed 4 bases and J 7 bases; nucleotides not matched to a gene: 7. The CDR3 has 14 residues. CDR3 coding DNA: TGCGCCAGCAGCCCTGGACAGGGAAGACAGCCCCAGCATTTT. Translating gives CASSPGQGRQPQHF.

The rearrangement joins TRBV6-5 to TRBJ2-1, with D possibly called TRBD1 or TRBD2 (5 bases each). The V gene lost 4 bases and the J gene lost 0 bases, with 13 bases spanning the gap. The CDR3 extends over 16 amino acids. Germline values: CDR1 MNHEY, CDR2 SVGAGI. Here the CDR3 reads CASSSLLGASYNEQFF. Written as DNA, the CDR3 is TGTGCCAGCAGTTCCTTACTCGGGGCCTCCTACAATGAGCAGTTCTTC.

The chain recombines TRBV7-9 with TRBJ1-1, with D unclear. Germline V CDR1 and CDR2: SEHNR, FQNEAQ (reference sequence). The CDR3 covers 14 residues. Trimming shortened V by 1 base and J by 0 bases, and 6 bases separated the two germline ends. CDR3 sequence (DNA): TGTGCCAGCAGCTTAGAAGGACTGAACACTGAAGCTTTCTTT. Amino acids: CASSLEGLNTEAFF.

The chain links TRBV4-1 to TRBJ1-2; D is perhaps TRBD1 (6 bases). The CDR3 is made up of 13 amino acids. The V end lost 1 base, the J end lost 7 bases, and 10 bases lay between the germline ends. CDR1 is MGHRA, CDR2 YSYEKL, per germline. Written as DNA, the CDR3 is TGCGCCAGCAGCCAAGGGACAGTGGGTGGCTACACCTTC. Translated, it gives CASSQGTVGGYTF.

The chain combines TRBV7-8 with TRBJ1-1, with D possibly being TRBD1 (5 bases). The V gene lost 1 base and the J gene lost 1 base, with 16 bases spanning the gap. The CDR3 runs 17 residues. Germline CDR1 reads SGHVS; CDR2 reads FQNEAQ. The CDR3 DNA sequence: TGTGCCAGCAGCTTAGAATTAGTGGGACGGAGGAACACTGAAGCTTTCTTT. It specifies CASSLELVGRRNTEAFF.

The chain links TRBV6-1 to TRBJ2-7; D is undetermined. Trimming removed 1 base from V and 0 bases from J, with 10 bases in between. Looked up from germline, CDR1 is MNHNS and CDR2 is SASEGT. This CDR3 spans 15 amino acids. The CDR3 DNA reads TGTGCCAGCAGTGAAGGAACTGGCAGCTCCTACGAGCAGTACTTC. Translation gives CASSEGTGSSYEQYF.

CDR3 coding DNA: TGTGCCAGCATTGGAGGGGCGTACGAGCAGTACTTC. Encoded protein: CASIGGAYEQYF. The chain recombines TRBV6-5 with TRBJ2-7; a possible D gene is TRBD2 (6 bases). The germline V and J ends were trimmed by 7 bases and 4 bases, with 11 bases remaining between them. Germline V gene data show CDR1 as MNHEY and CDR2 as SVGAGI. This CDR3 comprises 12 residues.

V is TRBV5-1 and J is TRBJ2-1; D gene ambiguous. CDR1 SGHRS and CDR2 YFSETQ come from the germline V gene. The germline V and J ends were trimmed by 0 bases and 4 bases, with 11 bases remaining between them. The CDR3 has 15 amino acids. The CDR3 coding sequence is TGCGCCAGCAGCTTGGAGGTCCAGAGGTACAATGAGCAGTTCTTC. Amino acid sequence: CASSLEVQRYNEQFF.

The CDR3 DNA is TGCGCCAGCAGCTTCACAGGGGGCGATGGCTACACCTTC. It encodes CASSFTGGDGYTF. J is TRBJ1-2 and V is TRBV5-1; 9 positions match TRBD1. Germline CDR1 is SGHRS and CDR2 is YFSETQ. The CDR3 spans 13 residues. Trimming took 2 bases from V and 6 from J; bases not matched to a gene: 2.

V usage is TRBV7-8 and J usage is TRBJ2-1; 13 bases map to TRBD2. The CDR3 extends over 15 amino acids. V was clipped by 5 bases and J by 8 bases; unmatched bases: 6. Germline-derived CDR1 and CDR2 are SGHVS and FQNEAQ. CDR3 in amino acids: CASSRGLAGRDEQFF. The CDR3 DNA sequence: TGTGCCAGCAGCCGGGGACTAGCGGGGAGGGATGAGCAGTTCTTC. The variable domain in full, with the rest retrieved from reference TRBV7-8 and TRBJ2-1, is GAGVSQSPRYKVAKRGQDVALRCDPISGHVSLFWYQQALGQGPEFLTYFQNEAQLDKSGLPSDRFFAERPEGSVSTLKIQRTQQEDSAVYLCASSRGLAGRDEQFFGPGTRLTVL.

The chain recombines TRBV11-2 with TRBJ2-5; tentatively, D is TRBD2 (5 bases). Trimming took 1 base from V and 2 from J, leaving 14 bases between them. This CDR3 is built from 16 residues. Germline values: CDR1 SGHAT, CDR2 FQNNGV. CDR3 sequence: CASSLGQNGVQETQYF. In DNA, the CDR3 is TGTGCCAGCAGCTTAGGGCAGAACGGGGTTCAAGAGACCCAGTACTTC.

This clone was seen more than once but under ten times. V usage is TRBV27 and J usage is TRBJ2-1, with a weak D call TRBD1 (5 bases). V was clipped by 6 bases and J by 11 bases, with 11 bases between them. Germline CDR1 is MNHEY and CDR2 is SMNVEV (reference sequence). The CDR3 totals 11 residues. For the CDR3, the DNA is TGTGCCAGCAGCCGGAACAGGCAGCAGTTCTTC. It specifies CASSRNRQQFF.

The chain joins TRBV20-1 to TRBJ2-1; D gene ambiguous. V lost 3 bases and J 8 bases, leaving 8 bases between the germline ends. The CDR3 loop spans 11 amino acids. The germline gives CDR1 DFQATT, CDR2 SNEGSKA (reference sequence). The CDR3 bases are TGCAGTGCTAGGATTGTTTATGAGCAGTTCTTC. This codes for CSARIVYEQFF.

Only a few counts were recorded for this clone. In DNA, the CDR3 is TGCGCCAGCAGCCTGACTTCCGGGACACAGTCCTACAATGAGCAGTTCTTC. This sequence encodes CASSLTSGTQSYNEQFF. The V gene is TRBV5-1, the J gene TRBJ2-1, with D perhaps TRBD1 (6 bases). CDR1 is SGHRS and CDR2 is YFSETQ in the germline V gene. The V end was cut by 4 bases, the J end by 1 base, with 18 bases between. CDR3 length: 17 amino acids. Full variable domain (missing parts from reference TRBV5-1 and TRBJ2-1): KAGVTQTPRYLIKTRGQQVTLSCSPISGHRSVSWYQQTPGQGLQFLFEYFSETQRNKGNFPGRFSGRQFSNSRSEMNVSTLELGDSALYLCASSLTSGTQSYNEQFFGPGTRLTVL.

The rearrangement links TRBV5-6 to TRBJ2-7; D call uncertain. Germline CDR1 is SGHDT and CDR2 is YYEEEE. The CDR3 consists of 12 residues. V lost 4 bases to trimming and J lost 3 bases, with 8 bases between them. DNA for the CDR3: TGTGCCAGCAGCCGGACCGGCTACGAGCAGTACTTC. Residues: CASSRTGYEQYF.

This clone occurred a few times. This chain joins TRBV30 and TRBJ1-2, with a tentative D call TRBD1 (5 bases). The CDR3 sequence is 10 residues long. With 3 bases removed from V and 6 bases from J, the gap between germline ends came to 5 bases. Germline loops: CDR1 GTSNPN, CDR2 SVGIG (reference sequence). The CDR3 nucleotides read TGTGCCTGGAGAGGGGATGGCTACACCTTC. This sequence encodes CAWRGDGYTF.

This chain connects TRBV6-5 to TRBJ2-4; maybe TRBD1 (5 bases). The CDR3 spans 16 residues. The germline CDR1 and CDR2 sequences are MNHEY and SVGAGI. The germline V and J ends were trimmed by 1 base and 1 base, with 11 bases remaining between them. CDR3 bases: TGTGCCAGCAGTTACTATGCGAAGGGGGCCAAAAACATTCAGTACTTC. This encodes CASSYYAKGAKNIQYF.

The genes are TRBV29-1 and TRBJ2-7; 8 bases agree with TRBD2. With 8 bases clipped from V and 6 bases from J, the junction kept 24 bases outside the gene matches. The CDR3 sequence is 17 residues long. The V gene's germline CDR1 is SQVTM and CDR2 ANQGSEA. CDR3 sequence reads: CSIRSRPGLDPPGEQYF. DNA of the CDR3: TGCAGCATCAGGTCCCGACCGGGACTAGATCCTCCTGGCGAGCAGTACTTC.